This TCR beta chain derives from a study of blood T cell repertoires in COVID-19 (TCRdb year 2020). Background for the entire study: Samples from collaborators originated in the United States, Italy and Spain and spanned both the acute and convalescent phases of COVID-19. The repertoires were released in a freely available public database meant as a resource for research on the immune response to SARS-CoV-2. The dataset comprised deeply sampled blood TCRbeta repertoires from subjects exposed to, actively infected with, or recovered from COVID-19. The prospective study material was composed of cDNA or gDNA derived from T cells, B-cell-depleted T cells, or PBMCs. The samples were drawn from two sources: the first 160 participants of the ongoing ImmuneRACE study, and over 950 subjects contributed by 6 global collaborators. A de-identified subject ID, COVID-19 status, age in years and sex were almost always included in the sample metadata. Where HLA class I and class II types were available, the types were taken from metadata supplied by the sample provider, not from assay-based typing.

At one collaborating source in Seattle, patients were enrolled during active infection and were followed longitudinally through the course of disease. Each collaborating institution followed its own protocols to collect whole blood in K2EDTA tubes. For TCRbeta analysis, collaborators shipped samples as frozen whole blood, isolated PBMCs, or DNA extracted from either of those sample types. Overall study results and their limits: The amount of clinical and demographic metadata varied by source and participant and was provided uncurated.

TCRbeta CDR3 regions were amplified from genomic DNA by means of the immunoSEQ Assay, a bias-controlled multiplex PCR. In the paper's pipeline: Nucleated cell counts per sample were estimated from amplification of reference gene primers within the assay. Sequence reads were collapsed and filtered to measure the absolute abundance of every unique TCRbeta CDR3 rearrangement. Productive Simpson clonality was computed per sample as the square root of Simpson's diversity index over productive rearrangements. The table was pulled from immuneACCESS by TCRdb, which kept in-frame rearrangements only. Such tables lose some clones; where checked, under half of the loss comes from unresolved V genes, and the rest has no known cause. That table furnishes V, J and clone size, whereas the DNA furnished D and trimming. The sample profile shows 390,000 or so clones; roughly 86% of them were found once. Together, the top ten hold 10% of the sample.

From a lookup of the germline V gene (reference sequence), CDR1 and CDR2 are SEHNR and FQNEAQ. Inclusive of the bounding cysteine and phenylalanine, the CDR3 is 16 residues long. Just CDR3 DNA is preserved here, 48 bases in frame from base 1. Here V drops 3 bases and J drops 4 bases, and the junction holds 6 bases not matched to any gene. Remarks on this clone: The antigen it recognizes is unknown. No base quality values were provided; no much bigger clone lies one nucleotide off.

Material: peripheral blood. This sequence was found in a woman aged 25 to 39 with COVID-19, enrolled during active disease. The chain joins TRBV7-9 to TRBJ2-2; the junction holds 9 bases that match TRBD2. The base sequence is TGTGCCAGCAGCTTTCGAGCGGGAGGTCCCACCGGGGAGCTGTTTTTT. Translated, this gives CASSFRAGGPTGELFF. This CDR3, with the reference TRBV7-9 and TRBJ2-2 proteins standing in past its ends, gives the full variable domain DTGVSQNPRHKITKRGQNVTFRCDPISEHNRLYWYRQTLGQGPEFLTYFQNEAQLEKSRLLSDRFSAERPKGSFSTLEIQRTEQGDSAMYLCASSFRAGGPTGELFFGEGSRLTVL.